The 23 T cell receptor beta chains listed next were all sequenced from one sample in a study of OX40 agonist ivuxolimab in advanced cancers. Clones were read by immunoSEQ multiplex PCR, and TCRdb kept only the in-frame ones, dropping some. The sample contains roughly 81,000 clones, about 93% of which appear only once. The sample was CD4+ or CD8+ T cells sorted from blood, taken in a trial of the OX40 agonist ivuxolimab. The receptors come from an adult with an advanced solid tumor such as melanoma, head and neck, liver or kidney cancer.

This rearrangement joins TRBV7-2 to TRBJ1-6; the D is unclear. CDR3 length: 15 amino acids. The germline V gene encodes CDR1 SGHTA and CDR2 FQGNSA. The V end lost 5 bases, the J end lost 7 bases, and 15 bases lay between the germline ends. CDR3 sequence: CASSVEFQWNSPLHF. CDR3 nucleotide sequence: TGTGCCAGCAGCGTCGAATTCCAGTGGAATTCACCCCTCCACTTT. Using reference TRBV7-2 and TRBJ1-6 for the parts outside the CDR3, the full variable domain is GAGVSQSPSNKVTEKGKDVELRCDPISGHTALYWYRQSLGQGLEFLIYFQGNSAPDKSGLPSDRFSAERTGGSVSTLTIQRTQQEDSAVYLCASSVEFQWNSPLHFGNGTRLTVT.

The chain couples TRBV29-1 to TRBJ1-2; no clear D. Germline CDR1 SQVTM, CDR2 ANQGSEA. The ends were cut back, 6 bases at V and 4 bases at J, with 15 bases in the middle. The CDR3 contains 13 residues. The CDR3 loop is CSVPSDQSYGYTF. CDR3 sequence (DNA): TGCAGCGTGCCCTCGGACCAATCCTATGGCTACACCTTC.

In DNA form, the CDR3 reads TGTGCCAGCAGCAATACCGATACGCAGTATTTT. Protein sequence: CASSNTDTQYF. The rearrangement joins TRBV21-1 to TRBJ2-3. TRBV21-1 counts as a pseudogene. The CDR3 totals 11 residues.

The chain employs TRBV20-1 and TRBJ1-1; D uncertain. CDR1 is DFQATT and CDR2 is SNEGSKA in the germline V gene (reference sequence). The CDR3 is made up of 11 amino acids. With 3 bases removed from V and 5 bases from J, the gap between germline ends came to 7 bases. In DNA, the CDR3 is TGCAGTGCTAGTTCGGGAACTGAAGCTTTCTTT. The encoded protein is CSASSGTEAFF.

V and J are TRBV13 and TRBJ1-2; 7 bases are a match to TRBD1. The junction had 7 bases not matched to a gene; V was cut back by 0 bases and J by 3 bases. The germline V gene has CDR1 PRHDT and CDR2 FYEKMQ (reference sequence). The length of the CDR3 is 16 residues. The CDR3 loop reads CASSLGHRQGYYGYTF. The CDR3 nucleotides read TGTGCCAGCAGCTTAGGCCACAGACAGGGATACTATGGCTACACCTTC.

The genes are TRBV6-5 and TRBJ2-7, with TRBD2 matching 9 bases. V shed 3 bases, J shed 4 bases, and the junction held 4 bases outside the gene matches. The germline V gene encodes CDR1 MNHEY and CDR2 SVGAGI. This CDR3 is built from 14 residues. CDR3 bases: TGTGCCAGCAGTTATTATGCGGGAGGGTACGAGCAGTACTTC. Residues: CASSYYAGGYEQYF.

The chain employs TRBV27 and TRBJ2-1; the match to TRBD2 covers 7 bases. Germline assignment: CDR1 MNHEY and CDR2 SMNVEV (reference sequence). Unmatched junction bases numbered 13, after V lost 4 bases and J lost 4 bases. CDR3 length: 17 amino acids. The CDR3 bases are TGTGCCAGCAGTTCAACCGAACCGGGACTACCATACAATGAGCAGTTCTTC. The encoded protein is CASSSTEPGLPYNEQFF.

This rearrangement joins TRBV4-3 to TRBJ1-2; TRBD1 is a possible D gene (5 bases). CDR3 length: 15 amino acids. Trimming removed 0 bases at V and 4 bases at J, with 12 bases between. CDR1 is LGHNA, CDR2 YSLEER, per germline. The CDR3 protein is CASSQDWGEGYGYTF. CDR3 in DNA: TGCGCCAGCAGCCAAGATTGGGGGGAGGGCTATGGCTACACCTTC.

This clone was detected only once. The rearrangement uses TRBV6-5 and TRBJ2-3; the match to TRBD1 covers 8 bases. V lost 0 bases, J lost 4 bases, and 3 bases stayed unmatched. The CDR3 totals 15 residues. Germline V lookup: CDR1 MNHEY, CDR2 SVGAGI. DNA of the CDR3: TGTGCCAGCAGTTACTCGCCAGGGGGCGCAGATACGCAGTATTTT. Encoded protein: CASSYSPGGADTQYF.

The CDR3 region has the DNA TGTGCCACCAGCAGAGCGAGACAGCGGGCTAACTATGGCTACACCTTC. Protein: CATSRARQRANYGYTF. V gene TRBV15 combines with J gene TRBJ1-2; D may be TRBD1 (5 bases). With 1 base removed from V and 0 bases from J, the gap between germline ends came to 12 bases. Germline CDR1 is LNHNV and CDR2 is YYDKDF (reference sequence). This CDR3 spans 16 amino acids.

The rearrangement joins TRBV7-8 to TRBJ2-2; no clear D gene. Trimming removed 3 bases at V and 9 bases at J, with 17 bases between. The CDR3 totals 15 residues. Germline CDR1 SGHVS, CDR2 FQNEAQ. The chain's CDR3 is CASSFYYSGVRELFF. Here the CDR3 DNA reads TGTGCCAGCAGCTTTTATTATAGTGGGGTGAGGGAGCTGTTTTTT. Together with reference TRBV7-8 and TRBJ2-2, the CDR3 gives the full variable domain: GAGVSQSPRYKVAKRGQDVALRCDPISGHVSLFWYQQALGQGPEFLTYFQNEAQLDKSGLPSDRFFAERPEGSVSTLKIQRTQQEDSAVYLCASSFYYSGVRELFFGEGSRLTVL.

The CDR3 DNA sequence: TGTGCCAGCAGCCAAGTCGATTCCGGGACCCGGTGGGGCTACACCTTC. Translated, it gives CASSQVDSGTRWGYTF. The chain joins TRBV14 to TRBJ1-2; D is perhaps TRBD1 (5 bases). The CDR3 is 16 residues long. Trimming removed 1 base from V and 8 bases from J, with 20 bases in between. Germline CDR1 SGHDN, CDR2 FVKESK.

The genes are TRBV10-3 and TRBJ2-7; 9 bases fit TRBD1. V dropped 4 bases and J dropped 2; count of bases not matched to a gene: 3. The CDR3 has 14 amino acids. CDR1 and CDR2 (germline): ENHRY, SYGVKD. The CDR3: CAISVGTGPYEQYF. Written as DNA, the CDR3 is TGTGCCATCAGTGTGGGGACAGGGCCCTACGAGCAGTACTTC.

The J gene is TRBJ2-7, the V gene TRBV4-1; no firm D call. In germline, CDR1 is MGHRA, CDR2 YSYEKL. V gave up 4 bases and J gave up 4 bases, with 5 bases separating them. The CDR3 loop spans 11 amino acids. This CDR3 is CASSRRYEQYF. DNA of the CDR3: TGCGCCAGCAGCCGGCGGTACGAGCAGTACTTC.

The chain has TRBV27 and TRBJ2-7, with D possibly being TRBD1 (6 bases). CDR3 length: 13 amino acids. V lost 3 bases and J lost 6, with 12 bases in between. Germline CDR1 MNHEY, CDR2 SMNVEV (reference sequence). CDR3 in DNA: TGTGCCAGCAGTTTCAGCACAGGGACCGAGCAGTACTTC. Translating gives CASSFSTGTEQYF.

This chain connects TRBV9 to TRBJ2-3, with 12 bases aligning to TRBD2. CDR1 is SGDLS and CDR2 is YYNGEE in the germline V gene. The CDR3 sequence is 16 residues long. V lost 3 bases to trimming and J lost 8 bases; unmatched junction nucleotides: 10. The CDR3 sequence is CASSGWTSGDIATQYF. The DNA of the CDR3 is TGTGCCAGCAGCGGATGGACTAGCGGGGACATTGCTACGCAGTATTTT.

This rearrangement joins TRBV6-5 to TRBJ2-7, with D hard to call. This CDR3 has 9 amino acids. The ends were cut back, 11 bases at V and 3 bases at J, with 5 bases in the middle. Germline V gene sequence: CDR1 MNHEY, CDR2 SVGAGI. CDR3 loop: CAASYEQYF. The CDR3 nucleotides are TGTGCCGCGAGCTACGAGCAGTACTTC.

The chain employs TRBV13 and TRBJ2-7; 10 nucleotides align to TRBD2. Germline CDR1 and CDR2: PRHDT and FYEKMQ (reference sequence). J was trimmed by 1 base and V by 10 bases; bases with no gene match: 7. CDR3 length equals 14 residues. CDR3 sequence (DNA): TGTGCCATTCCTAGCGGGAGCTGGTCCTACGAGCAGTACTTC. Translated: CAIPSGSWSYEQYF.

This clone was seen only once. J is TRBJ2-2 and V is TRBV5-1, with TRBD2 matching over 7 bases. The CDR3 totals 18 residues. The germline V gene has CDR1 SGHRS and CDR2 YFSETQ. With 0 bases clipped from V and 0 bases from J, the junction kept 8 bases outside the gene matches. The CDR3 reads CASSLEAQRGTNTGELFF. The DNA of the CDR3 is TGCGCCAGCAGCTTGGAGGCCCAGCGGGGCACGAACACCGGGGAGCTGTTTTTT. The complete variable domain, with remaining parts taken from reference TRBV5-1 and TRBJ2-2, reads KAGVTQTPRYLIKTRGQQVTLSCSPISGHRSVSWYQQTPGQGLQFLFEYFSETQRNKGNFPGRFSGRQFSNSRSEMNVSTLELGDSALYLCASSLEAQRGTNTGELFFGEGSRLTVL.

V is TRBV5-1 and J is TRBJ2-7; 10 bases are a match to TRBD1. Per the germline V gene, CDR1 is SGHRS and CDR2 is YFSETQ. The trim removed 3 bases at V and 2 bases at J, leaving 14 bases unmatched. The CDR3 has 18 amino acids. The CDR3 region has the DNA TGCGCCAGCAGCTCAACCGGGACAGGGGACCGATCCCCCTACGAGCAGTACTTC. As protein: CASSSTGTGDRSPYEQYF. Based on the CDR3 plus reference TRBV5-1 and TRBJ2-7, the full variable domain is KAGVTQTPRYLIKTRGQQVTLSCSPISGHRSVSWYQQTPGQGLQFLFEYFSETQRNKGNFPGRFSGRQFSNSRSEMNVSTLELGDSALYLCASSSTGTGDRSPYEQYFGPGTRLTVT.

This clone was found a few times. The genes are TRBV27 and TRBJ2-7; perhaps TRBD2 as D (7 bases). Germline CDR1 reads MNHEY; CDR2 reads SMNVEV (reference sequence). The V end lost 3 bases, the J end lost 6 bases, and 18 bases lay between the germline ends. CDR3 size: 15 residues. The CDR3 region has the DNA TGTGCCAGCAGTTTGTCGGGGGGCGCAGGAGGCGAGCAGTACTTC. This sequence encodes CASSLSGGAGGEQYF.

This chain joins TRBV29-1 and TRBJ2-7; no firm D call. Per the germline V gene, CDR1 is SQVTM and CDR2 is ANQGSEA. Trimming cost V 6 bases and J 6 bases, with 15 bases left between them. The length of the CDR3 is 12 residues. The CDR3, as DNA: TGCAGCGTCTGGGTGACTTATGGCGAGCAGTACTTC. Amino acid sequence: CSVWVTYGEQYF.

The chain combines TRBV7-8 with TRBJ1-1; D gene ambiguous. V was shortened by 1 base and J by 0 bases, with 6 bases between the two germline ends. CDR3 size: 14 residues. The germline gives CDR1 SGHVS, CDR2 FQNEAQ. The CDR3 loop reads CASSLERVNTEAFF. CDR3 nucleotides: TGTGCCAGCAGCTTAGAGAGGGTGAACACTGAAGCTTTCTTT. Looking up the rest from reference TRBV7-8 and TRBJ1-1 gives the full variable domain: GAGVSQSPRYKVAKRGQDVALRCDPISGHVSLFWYQQALGQGPEFLTYFQNEAQLDKSGLPSDRFFAERPEGSVSTLKIQRTQQEDSAVYLCASSLERVNTEAFFGQGTRLTVV.